This T cell receptor (beta chain) is from a study of T cell changes during pregnancy in multiple sclerosis (dated by TCRdb to about 2019). For the wider study: The study examined how the T cell repertoire changed over the course of pregnancy in women with multiple sclerosis.

The library was made by the immunoSEQ multiplex PCR assay. Imported from immuneACCESS, the table was reduced by TCRdb to in-frame sequences with V and J called. These copies leave out some clones; in studies compared against another copy, an unresolved V gene accounts for under half, and the cause of the remainder is not known. The sample data list about 64,000 clones, and about 96% of these were observed just once. Approximately 2.5% of the sample goes to the ten largest clones. Reading from cysteine to phenylalanine, the CDR3 counts 18 amino acids. Kept here is only the CDR3 DNA, which spans 54 bases and is read in frame from base 1. Trimming costs V 5 bases and J 5 bases, and their ends lie 27 bases apart. CDR1 is given as MNHEY and CDR2 as SMNVEV, both from the germline V gene (reference sequence). About this clone: What antigen it recognizes has not been identified. Base qualities were left out, and no much larger clone turns up one base away.

The sample here was CD8+ T cells from peripheral blood mononuclear cells, taken after pregnancy. Recombination joined TRBV27 with TRBJ2-5; TRBD1 could be the D gene, as 6 bases match. This clonotype was sampled from a female donor with multiple sclerosis, enrolled in a pregnancy study. The sequence in DNA is TGTGCCAGCAGTCTCGGGGTCCGGGACAATGAGAGTAGGGAGACCCAGTACTTC. Its protein product is CASSLGVRDNESRETQYF.